This T cell receptor (beta chain) originates from a study of blood T cell repertoires in COVID-19. Across the study: Acute and convalescent COVID-19 samples came from the United States, Italy and Spain. T cells, B-cell-depleted T cells, or PBMCs provided the cDNA or gDNA that served as material.

This CDR3 is 13 amino acids long. The V gene lost 5 bases and the J gene lost 5 bases, with 13 bases spanning the gap. From germline, CDR1 is SGHAT and CDR2 FQDESV (reference sequence). As originally analysed: Amplification from reference gene primers served as the basis for estimated nucleated cell counts. Produced via immunoSEQ multiplex PCR; TCRdb's table is partial and in-frame only. V, J and clone size were drawn from that table, and D and trimming were deduced from the DNA. Of a few hundred thousand clones listed, more than 70% were seen once; the top ten hold roughly 1.2%. Sequenced sample: peripheral blood. The V gene is TRBV11-1, the J gene TRBJ2-7; a possible D gene is TRBD2 (6 bases). The TCR was taken from a man aged 40-49 years with acute or convalescent COVID-19. As DNA, the CDR3 is TGTGCCAGCAGCCGCCTGGGCGGGAACGAGCAGTACTTC. Translation gives CASSRLGGNEQYF. The full variable domain, with the rest looked up from reference TRBV11-1 and TRBJ2-7, is EAEVAQSPRYKITEKSQAVAFWCDPISGHATLYWYRQILGQGPELLVQFQDESVVDDSQLPKDRFSAERLKGVDSTLKIQPAELGDSAMYLCASSRLGGNEQYFGPGTRLTVT.